A single sample gave rise to the 23 T cell receptor beta chains below, sequenced in a study of T cells in Graves' hyperthyroidism and ophthalmopathy. It was RNA transcripts that yielded the amplified TCR beta CDR3 regions. A set of HTBI primers served as the primers for a first-round RT-PCR of the TCR CDR3. TCRdb called the multiplex PCR reads again in MiXCR, with one record for every CDR3 protein. The repertoire includes 500,000 to 600,000 distinct CDR3 sequences, around 45% of them detected once, and around 19% sits in the top ten. Sample: peripheral blood or thyroid tissue (not recorded which). Receptors originate from an adult woman with Graves' disease, either hyperthyroidism or ophthalmopathy (not recorded which).

This clonotype was recorded many times. The rearrangement uses TRBV2 and TRBJ2-2; the D call may be TRBD1 or TRBD2 (5 bases each). This CDR3 comprises 14 residues. CDR1 is SNHLY and CDR2 is FYNNEI in the germline V gene. The V gene lost 2 bases and the J gene lost 7 bases, with 11 bases spanning the gap. The CDR3 region has the DNA TGTGCCAGCAGTGAATACCCGAGGGGCGGGGAGCTGTTTTTT. Encoded protein: CASSEYPRGGELFF.

This clonotype was observed many times. V and J are TRBV7-8 and TRBJ2-2; either TRBD1 or TRBD2 may supply D (6 bases each). CDR3 length: 16 amino acids. CDR1 and CDR2 (germline): SGHVS, FQNEAQ. Trimming removed 1 base at V and 0 bases at J, with 9 bases between. The DNA of the CDR3 is TGTGCCAGCAGCTTAGGGGGGGCTACGAACACCGGGGAGCTGTTTTTT. It codes for CASSLGGATNTGELFF.

This clonotype was seen repeatedly, ten times or more. The rearrangement joins TRBV2 to TRBJ2-7; D is unresolved. Per the germline V gene, CDR1 is SNHLY and CDR2 is FYNNEI. The V and J ends lost 6 bases and 2 bases respectively, with 11 bases between them. The CDR3 loop spans 13 amino acids. CDR3 loop: CASSTGRPYEQYF. The CDR3 coding sequence is TGTGCCAGCAGCACCGGACGGCCCTACGAGCAGTACTTC.

This clonotype was detected a few times. For the CDR3, the DNA is TGTGCCAGCAGCTTACTGGGGACAGGCGCAACTAATGAAAAACTGTTTTTT. It codes for CASSLLGTGATNEKLFF. The rearrangement uses TRBV7-6 and TRBJ1-4; 8 bases match TRBD1. Germline V lookup: CDR1 SGHVS, CDR2 FNYEAQ. The V segment lost 2 bases and the J segment 0 bases; nucleotides outside the gene matches: 5. CDR3 size: 17 residues.

This chain connects TRBV7-8 to TRBJ2-5, with 7 bases lining up with TRBD2. The CDR3 contains 13 residues. V lost 4 bases to trimming and J lost 2 bases; unmatched junction nucleotides: 1. Germline V gene sequence: CDR1 SGHVS, CDR2 FQNEAQ. CDR3 nucleotide sequence: TGTGCCAGCAGCTGGCGGGAGCAAGAGACCCAGTACTTC. Translated, it gives CASSWREQETQYF.

This clonotype was counted once. J is TRBJ1-2 and V is TRBV20-1, with D unclear. The CDR3 loop spans 13 amino acids. Germline CDR1 reads DFQATT; CDR2 reads SNEGSKA (reference sequence). Trimming removed 1 base from V and 4 bases from J, with 10 bases in between. DNA for the CDR3: TGCAGTGCTAGAGGCAGGACCGGCTATGGCTACACCTTC. Its translation is CSARGRTGYGYTF.

The V call is TRBV15, the J call TRBJ1-2; 7 positions agree with TRBD1. The CDR3 has 13 amino acids. V lost 5 bases, J lost 5 bases, and 5 bases stayed unmatched. Germline CDR1 and CDR2: LNHNV and YYDKDF (reference sequence). The CDR3 nucleotides are TGTGCCACCAGCTTCGACAGGGCTTATGGCTACACCTTC. Its translation is CATSFDRAYGYTF.

This clonotype was seen repeatedly, ten times or more. The chain employs TRBV7-2 and TRBJ1-2; 9 nucleotides agree with TRBD1. The germline V gene encodes CDR1 SGHTA and CDR2 FQGNSA. With V trimmed by 5 bases and J by 3 bases, 10 bases remained unmatched. There are 16 residues in the CDR3. The chain's CDR3 is CASSQQGALGYYGYTF. CDR3 nucleotide sequence: TGTGCCAGCAGCCAACAGGGGGCCCTCGGCTACTATGGCTACACCTTC. Full variable domain (missing parts from reference TRBV7-2 and TRBJ1-2): GAGVSQSPSNKVTEKGKDVELRCDPISGHTALYWYRQSLGQGLEFLIYFQGNSAPDKSGLPSDRFSAERTGGSVSTLTIQRTQQEDSAVYLCASSQQGALGYYGYTFGSGTRLTVV.

This rearrangement joins TRBV7-2 to TRBJ1-1; possible D gene TRBD1, 5 bases. Germline assignment: CDR1 SGHTA and CDR2 FQGNSA. The CDR3 is 15 residues long. V was clipped by 4 bases and J by 2 bases, with 14 bases between them. CDR3 in amino acids: CASSWAGGGNTEAFF. The CDR3 DNA sequence: TGTGCCAGCAGCTGGGCCGGGGGGGGAAACACTGAAGCTTTCTTT.

This clonotype was detected ten times or more. The J gene is TRBJ2-7, the V gene TRBV7-2; TRBD1 matches 7 bases. CDR3 length: 17 residues. Germline V lookup: CDR1 SGHTA, CDR2 FQGNSA. J was trimmed by 4 bases and V by 5 bases; bases with no gene match: 17. CDR3 residues: CASSHRGHPPPVYEQYF. The CDR3 bases are TGTGCCAGCAGCCACAGGGGCCATCCCCCACCGGTTTACGAGCAGTACTTC.

This chain joins TRBV10-3 and TRBJ2-1; a possible D gene is TRBD2 (5 bases). CDR1 and CDR2 from the germline V gene are ENHRY and SYGVKD. This CDR3 spans 13 amino acids. V was pared by 9 bases and J by 9 bases, with 18 bases between. CDR3 in DNA: TGTGCCATAACTGACTGGGAAGAGGGTGAGCAGTTCTTC. The encoded protein is CAITDWEEGEQFF.

This clonotype was observed a few times. The chain links TRBV11-1 to TRBJ1-1, with TRBD1 matching 7 bases. This CDR3 has 12 residues. With 3 bases clipped from V and 8 bases from J, the junction kept 3 bases outside the gene matches. Germline CDR1 is SGHAT and CDR2 is FQDESV (reference sequence). CDR3 nucleotides: TGTGCCAGCAGCTTCGGGACAGCGGAAGCTTTCTTT. It encodes CASSFGTAEAFF.

This clonotype has more than one count but fewer than ten. A read error is possible here, since a much larger clone lies one base away. This rearrangement joins TRBV5-1 to TRBJ1-6; D gene ambiguous. V was trimmed by 4 bases and J by 0 bases, leaving 8 bases between them. The CDR3 sequence is 15 residues long. Germline V gives CDR1 SGHRS, CDR2 YFSETQ. CDR3 loop: CASSESSSYNSPLHF. CDR3 in DNA: TGCGCCAGCAGCGAATCGAGCTCCTATAATTCACCCCTCCACTTT.

This clonotype was counted at least ten times. The chain is built from TRBV7-9 and TRBJ1-1; weak D call: TRBD1 (6 bases). Germline CDR1 and CDR2: SEHNR and FQNEAQ (reference sequence). This CDR3 spans 14 amino acids. V lost 0 bases and J lost 5, with 10 bases in between. CDR3 bases: TGTGCCAGCAGCTTAGCCGGGACAAGGACTGAAGCTTTCTTT. This encodes CASSLAGTRTEAFF. The full variable domain, rest sourced from reference TRBV7-9 and TRBJ1-1, is DTGVSQNPRHKITKRGQNVTFRCDPISEHNRLYWYRQTLGQGPEFLTYFQNEAQLEKSRLLSDRFSAERPKGSFSTLEIQRTEQGDSAMYLCASSLAGTRTEAFFGQGTRLTVV.

This clonotype was detected ten times or more. The chain has TRBV9 and TRBJ2-7; no clear D gene. The CDR3 has 14 residues. V was clipped by 0 bases and J by 6 bases, with 13 bases between them. Per the germline V gene, CDR1 is SGDLS and CDR2 is YYNGEE. The CDR3 region has the DNA TGTGCCAGCAGCGTAGTTGCTAGTAGTCCCGAGCAGTACTTC. This translates into CASSVVASSPEQYF.

This chain joins TRBV28 and TRBJ2-7, with 8 positions matching TRBD2. Germline CDR1 reads MDHEN; CDR2 reads SYDVKM. Unmatched junction bases numbered 6, after V lost 5 bases and J lost 6 bases. This CDR3 region has 13 residues. The CDR3 spells CASSRAGGREQYF. The CDR3, as DNA: TGTGCCAGCAGTCGCGCGGGAGGACGCGAGCAGTACTTC.

This clonotype was observed at least ten times. The V call is TRBV9, the J call TRBJ1-4; the D is unclear. This CDR3 spans 16 amino acids. With 6 bases removed from V and 2 bases from J, the gap between germline ends came to 17 bases. From germline, CDR1 is SGDLS and CDR2 YYNGEE. The chain's CDR3 is CASKEGVFRTNEKLFF. The CDR3 DNA reads as TGTGCCAGCAAGGAGGGAGTTTTTAGGACTAATGAAAAACTGTTTTTT.

J is TRBJ1-2 and V is TRBV15; the match to TRBD1 covers 9 bases. J gave up 2 bases and V 5 bases, and 12 bases lay outside the gene matches. The CDR3 has 17 residues. Germline V gene sequence: CDR1 LNHNV, CDR2 YYDKDF (reference sequence). The DNA of the CDR3 is TGTGCCACCAGCCGATCCACCGGGACAGGGTTCAACTATGGCTACACCTTC. Amino acid sequence: CATSRSTGTGFNYGYTF.

This clonotype was observed many times. The chain links TRBV7-8 to TRBJ2-7; 8 bases are a match to TRBD2. J was trimmed by 5 bases and V by 4 bases; bases with no gene match: 10. Germline CDR1 SGHVS, CDR2 FQNEAQ. CDR3 length: 15 residues. This CDR3 is CASSSGSGRAHEQYF. The DNA for the CDR3 is TGTGCCAGCAGCTCGGGCAGCGGGAGAGCCCACGAGCAGTACTTC.

A few counts support this clonotype. The chain uses TRBV5-6 and TRBJ1-2; D is unclear. Trimming pared 4 bases from V and 5 bases from J, leaving 12 bases between. Germline CDR1 is SGHDT and CDR2 is YYEEEE. The CDR3 covers 13 residues. CDR3 nucleotide sequence: TGTGCCAGCAGCGCTGGACGGAGATATGGCTACACCTTC. It codes for CASSAGRRYGYTF.

There are a few counts of this clonotype. Here the CDR3 reads CATSDSRTSGGPGDTQYF. Written as DNA, the CDR3 is TGTGCCACCAGTGATTCCCGGACTAGCGGGGGACCAGGGGATACGCAGTATTTT. The chain combines TRBV24-1 with TRBJ2-3, with TRBD2 matching 13 bases. This CDR3 has 18 residues. Germline-derived CDR1 and CDR2 are KGHDR and SFDVKD. After removal of 2 bases from V and 6 bases from J, the junction contained 10 bases not matched to a gene.

The gene calls are TRBV19 and TRBJ2-7; TRBD2 agrees at 10 bases. V lost 0 bases and J lost 3; bases outside the gene matches: 5. Germline CDR1 LNHDA, CDR2 SQIVND (reference sequence). This CDR3 is built from 16 residues. The CDR3 region is CASSIDRLAGDYEQYF. CDR3 nucleotides: TGTGCCAGTAGTATAGATCGTCTAGCGGGGGACTACGAGCAGTACTTC.

This clonotype was detected ten times or more. This chain uses TRBV20-1 with TRBJ1-1, with TRBD1 as a possible D gene (6 bases). This CDR3 has 13 residues. The V gene's germline CDR1 is DFQATT and CDR2 SNEGSKA (reference sequence). CDR3 in DNA: TGCAGAAGTCAGGGGCTCGTAGAGACTGAAGCTTTCTTT. Its translation is CRSQGLVETEAFF.